This TCR beta chain was found in a study of CD4+ T cells in melanoma. With respect to this clone: Its target is unknown.

Generated by immunoSEQ multiplex PCR, the TCRdb table keeps only in-frame clones and is missing some. The sample lists roughly 150,000 clones, around 90% occurring once. This CDR3 is 13 amino acids long. The V end lost 3 bases, the J end lost 2 bases, and 8 bases lay between the germline ends. Germline V lookup: CDR1 LNHDA, CDR2 SQIVND (reference sequence). Overall study results and limits: Diverse differentiation states were reported for melanoma neoantigen-specific CD4+ T cells.

The TCR originated in a human donor with melanoma. V usage is TRBV19 and J usage is TRBJ2-7; D is unclear. CDR3 DNA sequence: TGTGCCAGTAGTATTTCCGGTGCCTACGAGCAGTACTTC. It is translated as CASSISGAYEQYF.